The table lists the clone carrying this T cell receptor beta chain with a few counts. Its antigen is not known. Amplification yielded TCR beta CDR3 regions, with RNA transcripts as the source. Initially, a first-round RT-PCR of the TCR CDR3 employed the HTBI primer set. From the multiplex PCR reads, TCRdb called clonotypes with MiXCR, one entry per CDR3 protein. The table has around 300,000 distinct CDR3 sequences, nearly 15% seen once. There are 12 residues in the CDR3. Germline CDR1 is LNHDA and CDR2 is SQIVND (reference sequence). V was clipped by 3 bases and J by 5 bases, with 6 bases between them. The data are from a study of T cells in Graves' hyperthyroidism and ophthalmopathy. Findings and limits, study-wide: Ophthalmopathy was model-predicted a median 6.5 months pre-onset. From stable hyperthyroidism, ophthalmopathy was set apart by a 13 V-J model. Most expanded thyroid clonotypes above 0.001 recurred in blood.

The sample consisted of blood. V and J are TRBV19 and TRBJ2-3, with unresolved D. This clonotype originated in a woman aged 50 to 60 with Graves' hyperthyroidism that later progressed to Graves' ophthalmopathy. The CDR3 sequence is CASSMNEDTQYF. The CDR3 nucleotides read TGTGCCAGTAGTATGAACGAAGATACGCAGTATTTT.